The rows below give T cell receptor beta chains drawn from one sample of a study of blood T cell repertoires in COVID-19. Sequencing was performed with immunoSEQ multiplex PCR; in TCRdb, only in-frame clones are kept and a portion is missing. The sample contains 50,000 to 60,000 clones, 80% to 90% of which appear only once. The specimen sequenced was peripheral blood. These receptors were collected from a man aged 60 to 75 with acute or convalescent COVID-19. Each CDR3 is given with its conserved first and last residue. The D gene is left open where the match is weak. Clone size is given for some rows only: seen once, a few or many times, or a class if the clone is expanded.

v_call: TRBV5-1; j_call: TRBJ1-6; clone_size: once; d_call: TRBD1; cdr3_aa: CASSLGQVYNSPLHF; cdr3_nt: TGCGCCAGCAGCCTAGGACAGGTCTATAATTCACCCCTCCACTTT
v_call: TRBV27; j_call: TRBJ2-7; clone_size: NA; d_call: TRBD2; cdr3_aa: CASSRVSGGANYEQYF; cdr3_nt: TGTGCCAGCAGTCGGGTTAGCGGGGGGGCGAACTACGAGCAGTACTTC
v_call: TRBV6-5; j_call: TRBJ2-2; clone_size: NA; d_call: TRBD1; cdr3_aa: CASHPGQFTGELFF; cdr3_nt: TGTGCCAGCCACCCGGGACAGTTCACCGGGGAGCTGTTTTTT
v_call: TRBV4-1; j_call: TRBJ1-5; clone_size: NA; d_call: TRBD1; cdr3_aa: CASSQTQAGGDVSNQPQHF; cdr3_nt: TGCGCCAGCAGCCAAACCCAGGCAGGGGGCGATGTCAGCAATCAGCCCCAGCATTTT
v_call: TRBV2; j_call: TRBJ1-5; clone_size: NA; d_call: NA; cdr3_aa: CASSGSSQGAQPQHF; cdr3_nt: TGTGCCAGCAGTGGATCGTCGCAGGGTGCCCAGCCCCAGCATTTT
v_call: TRBV5-1; j_call: TRBJ2-1; clone_size: NA; d_call: TRBD2; cdr3_aa: CASSFRAGVTGEQFF; cdr3_nt: TGCGCCAGCAGCTTCCGAGCGGGGGTGACGGGTGAGCAGTTCTTC
v_call: TRBV7-9; j_call: TRBJ1-2; clone_size: few; d_call: NA; cdr3_aa: CASSSVSGITNYGYTF; cdr3_nt: TGTGCCAGCAGCTCCGTGTCAGGTATCACTAACTATGGCTACACCTTC
v_call: TRBV11-2; j_call: TRBJ1-1; clone_size: NA; d_call: TRBD1; cdr3_aa: CASSRTGGLRAFF; cdr3_nt: TGTGCCAGCAGCCGGACAGGGGGCTTAAGAGCTTTCTTT
v_call: TRBV2; j_call: TRBJ1-2; clone_size: NA; d_call: NA; cdr3_aa: CASSERLLNLIYGYTF; cdr3_nt: TGTGCCAGCAGTGAAAGACTCCTTAACCTTATTTATGGCTACACCTTC
v_call: TRBV7-9; j_call: TRBJ1-1; clone_size: NA; d_call: NA; cdr3_aa: CASSFAGGYTEAFF; cdr3_nt: TGTGCCAGCAGCTTCGCCGGGGGGTACACTGAAGCTTTCTTT
v_call: TRBV6-6; j_call: TRBJ1-2; clone_size: NA; d_call: TRBD1; cdr3_aa: CASSIDRVTYGYTF; cdr3_nt: TGTGCCAGCAGTATCGACAGGGTTACCTATGGCTACACCTTC
v_call: TRBV30; j_call: TRBJ1-4; clone_size: NA; d_call: TRBD1; cdr3_aa: CAVTGGVHEKLFF; cdr3_nt: TGTGCCGTGACAGGGGGAGTTCATGAAAAACTGTTTTTT
v_call: TRBV6-1; j_call: TRBJ2-2; clone_size: NA; d_call: NA; cdr3_aa: CASSEAAGALTGELFF; cdr3_nt: TGTGCCAGCAGTGAAGCTGCAGGGGCTCTAACCGGGGAGCTGTTTTTT
v_call: TRBV5-6; j_call: TRBJ2-7; clone_size: NA; d_call: TRBD1; cdr3_aa: CASSLYGDRGDEQYF; cdr3_nt: TGTGCCAGCAGCTTGTATGGGGACAGGGGTGACGAGCAGTACTTC
v_call: TRBV14; j_call: TRBJ1-4; clone_size: NA; d_call: NA; cdr3_aa: CASSQDQGRGFATNEKLFF; cdr3_nt: TGTGCCAGCAGCCAAGATCAGGGCAGGGGATTTGCAACTAATGAAAAACTGTTTTTT
v_call: TRBV6-5; j_call: TRBJ1-3; clone_size: NA; d_call: NA; cdr3_aa: CASSYEGTSGNTIYF; cdr3_nt: TGTGCCAGCAGTTACGAGGGGACTTCCGGAAACACCATATATTTT
v_call: TRBV19; j_call: TRBJ2-3; clone_size: NA; d_call: NA; cdr3_aa: CASREGPDTQYF; cdr3_nt: TGTGCCAGTAGGGAGGGCCCAGATACGCAGTATTTT
v_call: TRBV27; j_call: TRBJ2-2; clone_size: NA; d_call: TRBD1; cdr3_aa: CASSGPGQGLSGELFF; cdr3_nt: TGTGCCAGCAGCGGGCCGGGACAGGGATTATCCGGGGAGCTGTTTTTT
v_call: TRBV5-1; j_call: TRBJ2-3; clone_size: NA; d_call: NA; cdr3_aa: CASSITGSASTDTQYF; cdr3_nt: TGCGCCAGCAGCATCACAGGATCCGCTAGCACAGATACGCAGTATTTT
v_call: TRBV7-2; j_call: TRBJ2-7; clone_size: NA; d_call: NA; cdr3_aa: CASSLNRAYEQYF; cdr3_nt: TGTGCCAGCAGTTTAAATCGGGCCTACGAGCAGTACTTC
v_call: TRBV3-1/TRBV3-2; j_call: TRBJ1-4; clone_size: NA; d_call: NA; cdr3_aa: CASSSNEPNEKLFF; cdr3_nt: TGTGCCAGCAGCTCCAATGAGCCTAATGAAAAACTGTTTTTT
v_call: TRBV19; j_call: TRBJ1-3; clone_size: NA; d_call: TRBD1; cdr3_aa: CASSGQRGPSGNTIYF; cdr3_nt: TGTGCCAGTAGTGGTCAAAGGGGGCCCTCTGGAAACACCATATATTTT
v_call: TRBV5-1; j_call: TRBJ2-3; clone_size: NA; d_call: NA; cdr3_aa: CASSLSGWGGTDTQYF; cdr3_nt: TGCGCCAGCAGCCTGAGTGGGTGGGGGGGCACAGATACGCAGTATTTT
v_call: TRBV6-5; j_call: TRBJ1-5; clone_size: few; d_call: NA; cdr3_aa: CASSYDDRTQPQHF; cdr3_nt: TGTGCCAGCAGTTACGACGACAGAACTCAGCCCCAGCATTTT
v_call: TRBV3-1/TRBV3-2; j_call: TRBJ1-2; clone_size: NA; d_call: TRBD1; cdr3_aa: CASSQGLTGGAGYTF; cdr3_nt: TGTGCCAGCAGCCAGGGTCTTACAGGGGGTGCTGGCTACACCTTC
v_call: TRBV3-1/TRBV3-2; j_call: TRBJ2-7; clone_size: NA; d_call: TRBD2; cdr3_aa: CASSRGLAGGPPNYEQYF; cdr3_nt: TGTGCCAGCAGCCGGGGACTAGCGGGGGGGCCCCCCAACTACGAGCAGTACTTC
v_call: TRBV5-1; j_call: TRBJ1-6; clone_size: NA; d_call: NA; cdr3_aa: CASSLDPGNNSPLHF; cdr3_nt: TGCGCCAGCAGCTTGGACCCAGGGAATAATTCACCCCTCCACTTT
v_call: TRBV11-3; j_call: TRBJ2-7; clone_size: NA; d_call: TRBD1; cdr3_aa: CASSLTGAGEQYF; cdr3_nt: TGTGCCAGCAGCTTGACAGGGGCGGGCGAGCAGTACTTC
v_call: TRBV22-1; j_call: TRBJ1-1; clone_size: NA; d_call: NA; cdr3_aa: CPGSAGIRGPMNTEAFF; cdr3_nt: TGTCCTGGGAGCGCAGGGATTAGGGGCCCGATGAACACTGAAGCTTTCTTT
v_call: TRBV3-1/TRBV3-2; j_call: TRBJ2-3; clone_size: NA; d_call: NA; cdr3_aa: CASTPRGTPGTDTQYF; cdr3_nt: TGTGCCAGCACCCCAAGGGGGACGCCTGGGACAGATACGCAGTATTTT
v_call: TRBV19; j_call: TRBJ2-7; clone_size: NA; d_call: NA; cdr3_aa: CASSPLMGHEQYF; cdr3_nt: TGTGCCAGTAGTCCATTGATGGGGCACGAGCAGTACTTC
v_call: TRBV3-1/TRBV3-2; j_call: TRBJ2-6; clone_size: NA; d_call: NA; cdr3_aa: CASSPKTDSGANVLTF; cdr3_nt: TGTGCCAGCAGCCCTAAAACAGACTCTGGGGCCAACGTCCTGACTTTC
v_call: TRBV4-2; j_call: TRBJ1-3; clone_size: NA; d_call: NA; cdr3_aa: CASSPIDASGNTIYF; cdr3_nt: TGTGCCAGCAGTCCTATTGATGCCTCTGGAAACACCATATATTTT
v_call: TRBV5-1; j_call: TRBJ1-1; clone_size: NA; d_call: NA; cdr3_aa: CASSSGQLNTEAFF; cdr3_nt: TGCGCCAGCAGCTCGGGACAATTGAACACTGAAGCTTTCTTT
v_call: TRBV11-2; j_call: TRBJ1-6; clone_size: NA; d_call: TRBD1; cdr3_aa: CASSFRGHASPLHF; cdr3_nt: TGTGCCAGCAGCTTTAGGGGGCACGCTTCACCCCTCCACTTT
v_call: TRBV10-3; j_call: TRBJ2-1; clone_size: once; d_call: NA; cdr3_aa: CAISGPGSSYNEQFF; cdr3_nt: TGTGCCATCAGTGGACCGGGGAGCTCCTACAATGAGCAGTTCTTC
v_call: TRBV6-6; j_call: TRBJ2-7; clone_size: once; d_call: NA; cdr3_aa: CASSRSVTYEQYF; cdr3_nt: TGTGCCAGCAGCCGTAGCGTGACCTACGAGCAGTACTTC
v_call: TRBV9; j_call: TRBJ2-7; clone_size: NA; d_call: NA; cdr3_aa: CASSVAQGPYEQYF; cdr3_nt: TGTGCCAGCAGCGTAGCGCAGGGCCCCTACGAGCAGTACTTC
v_call: TRBV5-4; j_call: TRBJ1-3; clone_size: NA; d_call: TRBD1; cdr3_aa: CASSSFRGAGNTIYF; cdr3_nt: TGTGCCAGCAGCTCCTTCAGGGGGGCTGGAAACACCATATATTTT
v_call: TRBV11-2; j_call: TRBJ2-7; clone_size: NA; d_call: TRBD1; cdr3_aa: CASSSGQFYYEQYF; cdr3_nt: TGTGCCAGCAGCTCGGGACAGTTTTACTACGAGCAGTACTTC
v_call: TRBV6-6; j_call: TRBJ1-2; clone_size: NA; d_call: NA; cdr3_aa: CASSYSAGSIYGYTF; cdr3_nt: TGTGCCAGCAGTTACTCGGCAGGGTCTATCTATGGCTACACCTTC
v_call: TRBV20-1; j_call: TRBJ2-7; clone_size: NA; d_call: TRBD2; cdr3_aa: CSASRKRGTTYEQYF; cdr3_nt: TGCAGTGCTAGTAGAAAGCGGGGGACTACCTACGAGCAGTACTTC
v_call: TRBV6-1; j_call: TRBJ2-7; clone_size: NA; d_call: NA; cdr3_aa: CASSEGRRGAYEQYF; cdr3_nt: TGTGCCAGCAGTGAAGGGCGAAGGGGCGCCTACGAGCAGTACTTC
v_call: TRBV14; j_call: TRBJ1-6; clone_size: NA; d_call: NA; cdr3_aa: CASSQERPLGGSPLHF; cdr3_nt: TGTGCCAGCAGCCAAGAGAGACCCCTGGGGGGTTCACCCCTCCACTTT
v_call: TRBV18; j_call: TRBJ1-2; clone_size: NA; d_call: NA; cdr3_aa: CASSPLGSDGYTF; cdr3_nt: TGTGCCAGCTCACCACTGGGGAGCGATGGCTACACCTTC
v_call: TRBV4-2; j_call: TRBJ1-6; clone_size: NA; d_call: NA; cdr3_aa: CASSQDTGQPNSPLHF; cdr3_nt: TGTGCCAGCAGCCAAGATACCGGACAGCCTAATTCACCCCTCCACTTT